This T cell receptor (beta chain) originates from a study of vaccination effects on CD4 cells after COVID-19. Libraries were prepared by immunoSEQ multiplex PCR; TCRdb keeps only in-frame clonotypes and omits some of them. The sample has under 40,000 clones, 55% to 80% seen once. At the end of 10 days of culture, CD4+ T cells were isolated. In the case of this clone: Antigen: not known.

The V and J ends lost 10 bases and 4 bases respectively, with 19 bases between them. The CDR3 has 14 residues. CDR1 is MNHEY and CDR2 is SVGAGI in the germline V gene. The sample was CD4+ T cells from PBMCs cultured without peptide, taken before COVID-19 vaccination. This receptor was obtained from a human donor who received a COVID-19 vaccine. The genes are TRBV6-5 and TRBJ1-1, with D possibly being TRBD1 (5 bases). The CDR3 sequence: CATSGGVLGTEAFF. In DNA form, the CDR3 reads TGTGCCACCTCTGGGGGGGTGTTGGGCACTGAAGCTTTCTTT.